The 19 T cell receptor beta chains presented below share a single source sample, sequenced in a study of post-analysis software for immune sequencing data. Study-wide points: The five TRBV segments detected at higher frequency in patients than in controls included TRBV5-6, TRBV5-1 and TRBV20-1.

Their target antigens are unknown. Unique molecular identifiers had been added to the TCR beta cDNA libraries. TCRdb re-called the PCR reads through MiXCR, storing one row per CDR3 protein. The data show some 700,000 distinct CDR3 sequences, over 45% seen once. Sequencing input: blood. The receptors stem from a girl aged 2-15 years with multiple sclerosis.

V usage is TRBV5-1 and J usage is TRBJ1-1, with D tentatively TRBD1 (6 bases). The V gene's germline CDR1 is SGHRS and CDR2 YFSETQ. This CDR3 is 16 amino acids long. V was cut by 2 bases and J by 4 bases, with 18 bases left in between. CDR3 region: CASSLPSTGLSTEAFF. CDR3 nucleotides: TGCGCCAGCAGCTTACCCTCCACAGGGTTGAGCACTGAAGCTTTCTTT.

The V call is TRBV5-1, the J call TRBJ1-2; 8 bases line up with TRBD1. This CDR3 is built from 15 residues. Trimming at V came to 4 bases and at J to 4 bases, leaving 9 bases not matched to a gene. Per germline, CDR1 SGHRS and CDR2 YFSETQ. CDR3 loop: CASSPGQGNFYGYTF. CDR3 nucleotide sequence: TGCGCCAGCAGCCCAGGACAGGGAAACTTCTATGGCTACACCTTC.

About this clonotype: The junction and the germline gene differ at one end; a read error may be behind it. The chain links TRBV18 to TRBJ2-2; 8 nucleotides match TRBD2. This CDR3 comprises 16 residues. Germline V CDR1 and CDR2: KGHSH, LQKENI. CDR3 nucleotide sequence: TGTGCCAGCTCACCACTTAGCGGGGCCCCCACCGGGGAACTGTTTTTT. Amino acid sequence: CASSPLSGAPTGELFF. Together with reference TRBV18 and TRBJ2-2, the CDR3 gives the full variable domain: NAGVMQNPRHLVRRRGQEARLRCSPMKGHSHVYWYRQLPEEGLKFMVYLQKENIIDESGMPKERFSAEFPKEGPSILRIQQVVRGDSAAYFCASSPLSGAPTGELFFGEGSRLTVL.

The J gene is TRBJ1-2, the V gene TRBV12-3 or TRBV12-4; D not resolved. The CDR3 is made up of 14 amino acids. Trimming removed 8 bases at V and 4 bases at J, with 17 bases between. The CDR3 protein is CASSTSGGVYGYTF. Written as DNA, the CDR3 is TGTGCCAGCTCAACCTCCGGAGGCGTCTATGGCTACACCTTC.

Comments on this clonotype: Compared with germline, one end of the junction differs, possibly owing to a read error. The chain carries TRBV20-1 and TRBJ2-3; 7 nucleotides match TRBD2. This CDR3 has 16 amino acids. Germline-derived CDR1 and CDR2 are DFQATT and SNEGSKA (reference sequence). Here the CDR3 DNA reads TGCAGTGCTAGAGGGGGGAGGGACCAGACCACAGATGCGCAGTATTTT. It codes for CSARGGRDQTTDAQYF.

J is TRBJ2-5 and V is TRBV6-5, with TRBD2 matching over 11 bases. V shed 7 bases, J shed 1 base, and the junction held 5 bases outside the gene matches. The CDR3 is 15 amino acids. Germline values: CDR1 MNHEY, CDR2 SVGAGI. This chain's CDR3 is CASTLLAGGQETQYF. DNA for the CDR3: TGTGCCAGCACTCTCCTAGCGGGGGGCCAAGAGACCCAGTACTTC.

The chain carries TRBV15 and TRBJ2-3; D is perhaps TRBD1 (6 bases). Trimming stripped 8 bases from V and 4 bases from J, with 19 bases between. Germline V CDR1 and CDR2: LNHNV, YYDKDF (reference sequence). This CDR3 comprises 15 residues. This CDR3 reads CATSPFRGTADTQYF. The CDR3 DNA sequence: TGTGCCACCTCCCCCTTCAGGGGAACGGCAGATACGCAGTATTTT.

The CDR3 bases are TGTGCCAGCAGTTCCGGGGTTAGCTCTGGGGCCAACGTCCTGACTTTC. It codes for CASSSGVSSGANVLTF. The chain employs TRBV27 and TRBJ2-6; tentative D call: TRBD2 (5 bases). CDR1 is MNHEY and CDR2 is SMNVEV in the germline V gene (reference sequence). This CDR3 has 16 amino acids. V was cut by 4 bases and J by 0 bases, with 10 bases left in between.

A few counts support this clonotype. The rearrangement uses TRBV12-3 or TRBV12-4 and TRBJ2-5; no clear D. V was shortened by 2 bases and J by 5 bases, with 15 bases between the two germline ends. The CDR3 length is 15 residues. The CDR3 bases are TGTGCCAGCAGTTTATGGGGTTCGGGTGAGGAGACCCAGTACTTC. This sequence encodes CASSLWGSGEETQYF.

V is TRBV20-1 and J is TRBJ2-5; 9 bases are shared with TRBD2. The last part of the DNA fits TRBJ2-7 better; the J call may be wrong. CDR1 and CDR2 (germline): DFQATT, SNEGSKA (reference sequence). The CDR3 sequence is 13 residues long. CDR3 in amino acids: CSASPSGVYEQYF. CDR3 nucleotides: TGCAGTGCTAGCCCTAGCGGGGTCTACGAGCAGTACTTC.

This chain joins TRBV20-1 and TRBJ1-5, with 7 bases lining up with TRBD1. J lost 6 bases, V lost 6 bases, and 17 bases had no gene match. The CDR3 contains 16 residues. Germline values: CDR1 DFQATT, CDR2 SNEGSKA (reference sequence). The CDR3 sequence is CSALAGDSGGSQPQHF. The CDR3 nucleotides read TGCAGTGCGCTCGCCGGGGACAGCGGAGGCAGTCAGCCCCAGCATTTT.

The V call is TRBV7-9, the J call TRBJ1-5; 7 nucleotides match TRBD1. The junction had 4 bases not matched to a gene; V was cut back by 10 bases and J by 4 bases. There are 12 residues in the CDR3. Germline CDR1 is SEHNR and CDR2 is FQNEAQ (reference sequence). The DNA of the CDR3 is TGTGCCACGCGGACAGGAAATCAGCCCCAGCATTTT. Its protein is CATRTGNQPQHF.

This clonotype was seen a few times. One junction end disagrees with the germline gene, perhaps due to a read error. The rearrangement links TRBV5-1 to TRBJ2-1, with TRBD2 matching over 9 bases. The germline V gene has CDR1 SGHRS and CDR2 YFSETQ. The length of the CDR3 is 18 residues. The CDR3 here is CASSRSGTSRSPYDEQFF. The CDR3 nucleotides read TGCGCCAGCAGCAGATCCGGGACTAGCAGGTCCCCCTACGATGAGCAGTTCTTC.

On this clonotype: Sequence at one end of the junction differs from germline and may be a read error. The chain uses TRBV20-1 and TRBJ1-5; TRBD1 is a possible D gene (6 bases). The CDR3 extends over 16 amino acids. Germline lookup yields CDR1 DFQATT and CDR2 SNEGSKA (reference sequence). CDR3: CSAREGGGGANRPQHF. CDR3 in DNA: TGCAGTGCTAGAGAGGGGGGGGGCGGAGCCAATCGGCCCCAGCATTTT.

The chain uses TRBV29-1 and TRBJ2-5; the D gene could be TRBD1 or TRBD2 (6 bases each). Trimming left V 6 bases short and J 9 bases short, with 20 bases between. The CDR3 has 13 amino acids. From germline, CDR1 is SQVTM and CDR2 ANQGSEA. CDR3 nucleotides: TGCAGCGTCCCTCCGGGGGCGGAGAGGGCCCAGTACTTC. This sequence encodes CSVPPGAERAQYF.

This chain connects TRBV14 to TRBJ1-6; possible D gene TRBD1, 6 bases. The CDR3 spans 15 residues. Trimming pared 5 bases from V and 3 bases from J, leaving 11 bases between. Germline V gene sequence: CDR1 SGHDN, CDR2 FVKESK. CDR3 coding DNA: TGTGCCAGCAGCGAGAGGACAGACTATAATTCACCCCTCCACTTT. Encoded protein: CASSERTDYNSPLHF.

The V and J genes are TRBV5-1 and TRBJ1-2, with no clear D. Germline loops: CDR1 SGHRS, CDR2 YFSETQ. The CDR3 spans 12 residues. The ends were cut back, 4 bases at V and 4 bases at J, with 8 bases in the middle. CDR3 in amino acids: CASSQDRYGYTF. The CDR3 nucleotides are TGCGCCAGCAGCCAAGACCGCTATGGCTACACCTTC.

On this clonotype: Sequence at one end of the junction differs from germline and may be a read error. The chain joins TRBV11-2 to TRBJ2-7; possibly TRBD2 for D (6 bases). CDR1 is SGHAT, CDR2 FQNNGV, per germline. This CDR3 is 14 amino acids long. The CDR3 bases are TGTGCCGGCAGCTTAAGTGGGGGGACCTACGAGCAGTACTTC. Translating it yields CAGSLSGGTYEQYF.

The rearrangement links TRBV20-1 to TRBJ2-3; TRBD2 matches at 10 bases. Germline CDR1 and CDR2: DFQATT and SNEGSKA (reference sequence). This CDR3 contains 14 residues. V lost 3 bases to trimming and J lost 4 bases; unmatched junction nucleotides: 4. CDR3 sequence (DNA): TGCAGTGCTAGTCTAGCGGGAGAATCAGATACGCAGTATTTT. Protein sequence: CSASLAGESDTQYF.